What follows are 21 T cell receptor beta chains derived from one specimen sequenced in a study of Graves' ophthalmopathy and Graves' hyperthyroidism. Investigators amplified TCR beta CDR3 regions from RNA transcripts. An opening RT-PCR round employed HTBI primers and preceded a second-round multiplex PCR. Using its own MiXCR run on the multiplex PCR reads, TCRdb lists one record per CDR3 protein. The sample holds almost 400,000 distinct CDR3 sequences, 15% to 20% seen once. The sample was peripheral blood. The receptors derive from a woman aged 18-35 years with Graves' ophthalmopathy.

This clonotype was counted ten times or more. The chain links TRBV11-2 to TRBJ2-7, with D possibly being TRBD2 (6 bases). The V gene's germline CDR1 is SGHAT and CDR2 FQNNGV. This CDR3 comprises 14 residues. V was trimmed by 6 bases and J by 3 bases, leaving 15 bases between them. CDR3 nucleotides: TGTGCCAGCAGGCCCATTGGGGGGAGCTACGAGCAGTACTTC. It yields the protein CASRPIGGSYEQYF. The full variable domain, its missing parts supplied by reference TRBV11-2 and TRBJ2-7, is EAGVAQSPRYKIIEKRQSVAFWCNPISGHATLYWYQQILGQGPKLLIQFQNNGVVDDSQLPKDRFSAERLKGVDSTLKIQPAKLEDSAVYLCASRPIGGSYEQYFGPGTRLTVT.

This rearrangement joins TRBV6-1 to TRBJ2-7; TRBD1 matches at 9 bases. J gave up 7 bases and V 4 bases, and 5 bases lay outside the gene matches. This CDR3 spans 13 amino acids. The germline gives CDR1 MNHNS, CDR2 SASEGT. The CDR3 DNA reads TGTGCCAGCAGTGCACAGGGGGCATGGGAGCAGTACTTC. Amino acids: CASSAQGAWEQYF.

The table lists this clonotype with many counts. The chain combines TRBV12-3 or TRBV12-4 with TRBJ2-4, with TRBD2 matching 8 bases. Trimming took 3 bases from V and 6 from J; bases not matched to a gene: 7. This CDR3 comprises 15 residues. The DNA of the CDR3 is TGTGCCAGCAGTTTTAAGCGGGAGAATACAAACATTCAGTACTTC. Amino acid sequence: CASSFKRENTNIQYF.

In its sample, this clonotype was seen many times. This rearrangement joins TRBV20-1 to TRBJ1-5; weak D call: TRBD1 (5 bases). V shed 1 base and J shed 3 bases, with 10 bases lying between them. Germline V gene sequence: CDR1 DFQATT, CDR2 SNEGSKA (reference sequence). The CDR3 extends over 14 amino acids. The CDR3 sequence: CSARGRQINQPQHF. The CDR3, as DNA: TGCAGTGCTAGAGGTCGACAGATCAATCAGCCCCAGCATTTT.

Many counts were recorded for this clonotype. In DNA form, the CDR3 reads TGTGCCAGCAGCATGACAGGGGTTAGCAATCAGCCCCAGCATTTT. This codes for CASSMTGVSNQPQHF. The chain recombines TRBV12-3 or TRBV12-4 with TRBJ1-5, with 8 bases identical to TRBD1. This CDR3 region has 15 residues. The trim removed 6 bases at V and 0 bases at J, leaving 4 bases unmatched.

The sample holds many counts of this clonotype. The chain uses TRBV20-1 and TRBJ2-5, with 8 bases aligning to TRBD1. After removal of 2 bases from V and 5 bases from J, the junction contained 13 bases not matched to a gene. Germline V gives CDR1 DFQATT, CDR2 SNEGSKA (reference sequence). This CDR3 region has 16 residues. Here the CDR3 reads CSARTTGGPHKETQYF. CDR3 sequence (DNA): TGCAGTGCTAGAACTACAGGGGGACCCCACAAGGAGACCCAGTACTTC.

At least ten counts were recorded for this clonotype. J is TRBJ2-2 and V is TRBV6-1, with D perhaps TRBD1 (5 bases). Germline V lookup: CDR1 MNHNS, CDR2 SASEGT. This CDR3 spans 15 amino acids. Deletions cut 6 bases from V and 5 bases from J, with 16 bases between. CDR3 nucleotides: TGTGCCAGCAGGCCCCCTTTAGGGGCAACCGGGGAGCTGTTTTTT. It translates to CASRPPLGATGELFF.

The CDR3 protein is CASRVDNFQETQYF. Here the CDR3 DNA reads TGTGCCAGTAGGGTGGACAACTTCCAAGAGACCCAGTACTTC. This rearrangement joins TRBV6-1 to TRBJ2-5; maybe TRBD1 (5 bases). Germline CDR1 reads MNHNS; CDR2 reads SASEGT. The V end was cut by 9 bases, the J end by 1 base, with 15 bases between. This CDR3 is built from 14 residues.

V usage is TRBV20-1 and J usage is TRBJ2-5, with D possibly matching TRBD2 (7 bases). CDR1 and CDR2 from the germline V gene are DFQATT and SNEGSKA (reference sequence). CDR3 size: 14 residues. Trimming shortened V by 5 bases and J by 0 bases, and 13 bases separated the two germline ends. CDR3 in amino acids: CSAGGGGHQETQYF. CDR3 coding DNA: TGCAGTGCTGGGGGGGGCGGGCACCAAGAGACCCAGTACTTC.

This clonotype appeared a few times. This chain links TRBV6-1 with TRBJ2-7, with D uncertain. This CDR3 has 13 residues. In germline, CDR1 is MNHNS, CDR2 SASEGT. Deletions cut 1 base from V and 4 bases from J, with 8 bases between. CDR3 DNA: TGTGCCAGCAGTGAAGTCAACAGATACGAGCAGTACTTC. Translated, it gives CASSEVNRYEQYF.

At least ten counts were recorded for this clonotype. The rearrangement uses TRBV29-1 and TRBJ1-1; D is unresolved. Trimming left V 3 bases short and J 0 bases short, with 8 bases between. The germline CDR1 and CDR2 sequences are SQVTM and ANQGSEA. The CDR3 has 13 amino acids. The CDR3 loop is CSVDPRMNTEAFF. The DNA for the CDR3 is TGCAGCGTTGATCCGAGAATGAACACTGAAGCTTTCTTT. Supplemented by reference TRBV29-1 and TRBJ1-1, the full variable domain reads SAVISQKPSRDICQRGTSLTIQCQVDSQVTMMFWYRQQPGQSLTLIATANQGSEATYESGFVIDKFPISRPNLTFSTLTVSNMSPEDSSIYLCSVDPRMNTEAFFGQGTRLTVV.

Regarding this clonotype: A read error is possible here, since a much larger clone lies one base away. The chain combines TRBV11-2 with TRBJ2-2, with unresolved D. Germline CDR1 and CDR2: SGHAT and FQNNGV. This CDR3 comprises 15 residues. CDR3 in DNA: TGTGCCGGCAGCTTAGAGGCATCAGGTACCGGGGAGCTGTTTTTT. This sequence encodes CAGSLEASGTGELFF.

This clonotype was detected ten times or more. V and J are TRBV4-3 and TRBJ2-2; tentative D call: TRBD2 (7 bases). Germline CDR1 reads LGHNA; CDR2 reads YSLEER. The CDR3 is 16 amino acids. The ends were cut back, 5 bases at V and 5 bases at J, with 18 bases in the middle. The CDR3 protein is CASSCEGGGGTGELFF. As DNA, the CDR3 is TGCGCCAGCAGCTGCGAGGGAGGGGGGGGGACCGGGGAGCTGTTTTTT.

The chain joins TRBV20-1 to TRBJ1-3; the D gene is possibly TRBD1 (6 bases). Germline V lookup: CDR1 DFQATT, CDR2 SNEGSKA (reference sequence). The V and J ends lost 6 bases and 4 bases respectively, with 10 bases between them. The CDR3 loop spans 12 amino acids. DNA for the CDR3: TGCAGTGCAAGGGGGACGGGAAACACCATATATTTT. As protein: CSARGTGNTIYF.

This clonotype came up many times. The V and J genes are TRBV6-1 and TRBJ1-5; perhaps TRBD1 as D (5 bases). Trimming left V 11 bases short and J 0 bases short, with 14 bases between. This CDR3 is 14 amino acids long. Germline CDR1 MNHNS, CDR2 SASEGT. The CDR3 loop reads CAVRRQYSNQPQHF. In nucleotides, the CDR3 is TGTGCCGTTCGCCGACAGTATAGCAATCAGCCCCAGCATTTT.

Many counts were recorded for this clonotype. V is TRBV10-1 and J is TRBJ1-1; maybe TRBD1 (5 bases). CDR1 and CDR2 from the germline V gene are WNHNN and SYGVQD (reference sequence). V was shortened by 8 bases and J by 1 base, with 17 bases between the two germline ends. CDR3 length equals 15 residues. The DNA of the CDR3 is TGCGCCAGCGTGGGGACCTTACATAAGAACACTGAAGCTTTCTTT. It codes for CASVGTLHKNTEAFF.

This clonotype was observed a handful of times. The V gene is TRBV6-1, the J gene TRBJ2-5; TRBD1 aligns across 8 bases. This CDR3 is built from 14 residues. With V trimmed by 7 bases and J by 5 bases, 9 bases remained unmatched. The germline V gene encodes CDR1 MNHNS and CDR2 SASEGT. The CDR3: CASNGQGLLETQYF. The CDR3 DNA follows: TGTGCCAGCAATGGACAGGGTTTGCTGGAGACCCAGTACTTC.

Many counts were recorded for this clonotype. The CDR3 reads CSARTAYQETQYF. The CDR3 DNA sequence: TGCAGTGCTCGGACTGCGTACCAAGAGACCCAGTACTTC. The chain combines TRBV20-1 with TRBJ2-5, with a tentative D call TRBD2 (5 bases). V dropped 5 bases and J dropped 0 bases, with 10 bases sitting between them. Germline V gene data show CDR1 as DFQATT and CDR2 as SNEGSKA (reference sequence). The CDR3 covers 13 residues.

The rearrangement links TRBV6-1 to TRBJ1-5; a weak D match, TRBD1 (5 bases). Trimming cost V 1 base and J 0 bases, with 13 bases left between them. Germline V lookup: CDR1 MNHNS, CDR2 SASEGT. The CDR3 length is 17 residues. The CDR3: CASSEGQSGGSNQPQHF. The CDR3 coding sequence is TGTGCCAGCAGTGAAGGCCAATCCGGGGGTAGCAATCAGCCCCAGCATTTT.

This clonotype was observed many times. The chain carries TRBV20-1 and TRBJ1-1; 7 bases map to TRBD1. The germline CDR1 and CDR2 sequences are DFQATT and SNEGSKA (reference sequence). J lost 4 bases, V lost 0 bases, and 5 bases had no gene match. This CDR3 spans 14 amino acids. CDR3 sequence (DNA): TGCAGTGCTAGAGATAGGCAGGGGGGCACTGAAGCTTTCTTT. Translation: CSARDRQGGTEAFF.

Ten or more counts support this clonotype. The chain uses TRBV25-1 and TRBJ1-1; D not certain. Looked up from germline, CDR1 is MGHDK and CDR2 is SYGVNS. CDR3 length: 13 residues. V was cut by 7 bases and J by 1 base, with 10 bases left in between. The CDR3 loop is CASTAGWNTEAFF. The CDR3 nucleotides read TGTGCCAGCACCGCGGGGTGGAACACTGAAGCTTTCTTT.